A single sample is the source of the 5 T cell receptor beta chains below, sequenced in a study of blood T cells in healthy people across ages. It was with a sample-barcoded 5' primer and a J-beta primer mix that a second PCR of about 7 to 12 cycles was run. In TCRdb, the 5' RACE reads were re-called with MiXCR into one record per CDR3 protein. The sample gives more than 800,000 distinct CDR3 sequences, around 43% of which show up once; approximately 20% is in the top ten. Sequencing was carried out using blood. Source of these receptors: an older woman in good health.

Worth noting for this clonotype: One end of the junction is discordant with germline, which a read error may explain. The chain couples TRBV7-9 to TRBJ2-3, with a tentative D call TRBD2 (6 bases). CDR1 and CDR2 (germline): SEHNR, FQNEAQ (reference sequence). This CDR3 spans 17 amino acids. The CDR3 DNA reads TGTGCCAGCAGCCCCAGGTTTCGGGGAGGTAACCCAGACACGCAGTATTTT. Amino acids: CASSPRFRGGNPDTQYF. Together with reference TRBV7-9 and TRBJ2-3, the CDR3 gives the full variable domain: DTGVSQNPRHKITKRGQNVTFRCDPISEHNRLYWYRQTLGQGPEFLTYFQNEAQLEKSRLLSDRFSAERPKGSFSTLEIQRTEQGDSAMYLCASSPRFRGGNPDTQYFGPGTRLTVL.

This clonotype was seen a few times. The chain employs TRBV19 and TRBJ2-1, with D perhaps given as TRBD1 or TRBD2 (6 bases each). The J call may be in error: the DNA end matches TRBJ2-7 better. This CDR3 spans 14 amino acids. The germline V gene encodes CDR1 LNHDA and CDR2 SQIVND (reference sequence). The CDR3: CASRGGSSYNEQYF. In nucleotides, the CDR3 is TGTGCCAGTAGAGGGGGGAGCTCCTACAATGAGCAGTACTTC.

This clonotype was seen more than once but under ten times. This chain links TRBV20-1 with TRBJ2-7; TRBD2 agrees at 8 bases. Trimming cost V 1 base and J 3 bases; bases outside gene matches: 8. This CDR3 spans 15 amino acids. CDR1 DFQATT and CDR2 SNEGSKA come from the germline V gene (reference sequence). The CDR3 region has the DNA TGCAGTGCTAGAGGTATTAGCGGGACGCACTACGAGCAGTACTTC. The encoded protein is CSARGISGTHYEQYF.

The chain has TRBV11-2 and TRBJ2-7; 8 positions agree with TRBD2. This CDR3 is 15 amino acids long. CDR1 and CDR2 from the germline V gene are SGHAT and FQNNGV. Germline trimming cut 1 base from V and 2 bases from J; bases unmatched to any gene: 4. The CDR3 coding sequence is TGTGCCAGCAGCTTAGTGAGCGGGAGCGCCTACGAGCAGTACTTC. Translation: CASSLVSGSAYEQYF.

This clonotype occurred a few times. This chain uses TRBV29-1 with TRBJ1-2, with 8 bases lining up with TRBD1. V dropped 7 bases and J dropped 8; count of bases not matched to a gene: 9. This CDR3 has 12 amino acids. The germline CDR1 and CDR2 sequences are SQVTM and ANQGSEA. DNA of the CDR3: TGCAGCGGGTCAGGGGGCATGGAAGGCTACACCTTC. Translating gives CSGSGGMEGYTF.